The entry that follows covers one T cell receptor (beta chain) sequence. This clone has a handful of counts. Its antigen specificity is not known. The sample holds no much larger clone one base away, and base qualities are not on file. TCR CDR3 regions were amplified from genomic DNA by multiplex PCR using the deep immunoSEQ assay. For each cell subset, the extracted genomic DNA was distributed evenly across all wells of several immunoSEQ 96-well plates, and each plate served as one replicate. For sorted subsets, around 200 ng genomic DNA, equal to 30,000 to 35,000 T cell genomes, was loaded into each replicate PCR. Purified libraries were quantified with a Qubit 3.0 fluorometer, sized on a Bioanalyzer 2100, and re-quantified with the KAPA Library Quantification kit. Every immunoSEQ 96-well plate was sequenced on a separate single-read 150-cycle Illumina NextSeq 550 flow cell. The paper's data handling went like this. The immunoSEQ output contained only junctional sequences without quality scores, so filtering could not match that applied to full-length reads. Sequences were annotated with PyIR, a Python wrapper for IgBLAST v1.9, and V/J genes and CDR3 were assigned using IMGT germline references. Reads were filtered out if the reads had weak V/J assignments (E-value above 1e-6), no CDR3, stop codons, out-of-frame junctions, or ambiguous translated residues. V3J clonotypes were defined as sequences sharing an identical inferred V gene, J gene, and CDR3 amino acid sequence. The percentage overlap between two repertoires was calculated by dividing the number of shared unique clonotypes by the size of the smaller repertoire. Richness of each repertoire was evaluated using RTK rarefaction, the Chao1 estimator, and Recon v2.1 estimates of unobserved clonotypes. OLGA was used to compute generation probabilities for all TCRbeta clonotypes that the gDNA method yielded from a few donors. TCRdb's version of the immuneACCESS table is confined to in-frame rearrangements and falls short of the full clone set. An unresolved V gene accounts for under half of the shortfall where checked; the remainder is of unknown origin. The DNA was the basis for D and trimming; V, J and clone size are from that table. This sample holds 550,000 to 800,000 clones; approximately 74% were observed only once. 1.5% to 2% of the sample comes from the top ten.

V sheds 4 bases and J sheds 0 bases, leaving 12 bases between their ends. The CDR3 holds 15 amino acids from the cysteine to the phenylalanine. CDR3 DNA only is kept here, 45 bases in frame from base 1. CDR1 and CDR2 are read off the germline V gene (reference sequence) as SGHNT and YYREEE. This specimen comes from a study of shared clonotypes between healthy human individuals (dated by TCRdb to about 2020). Regarding the study in general: A few men and two women, aged 18 to 49 years, made up the cohort. For each donor, CD4 naive and CD4 memory were each given three plates, CD8 naive was given two plates, and CD8 memory was given one plate. The study deeply sequenced blood TCR repertoires of about 5 healthy adults to estimate repertoire size and the extent of clonotype sharing between individuals. To increase sequencing depth and limit assay-specific biases, TCR repertoire library preparation and sequencing were carried out by different laboratories using diverse techniques. Each donor's leukapheresis produced roughly between roughly 0.9 and 9 billion PBMCs. General conclusions and limits of the study: Estimated clonotype richness was generally larger for naive than for memory subsets. When four donors were compared, the shared fraction of clonotypes was 5% to 6.5% for naive CD4, around 3.5% for naive CD8, roughly 2.3% for memory CD4, and under 0.5% for memory CD8. Pairwise subsampling led to the expectation that sequencing depth would affect the degree of clonotype sharing among donors. Compared with non-shared clonotypes, the clonotypes found in all four sorted-subset donors had higher generation probabilities. Only blood was sampled, and tissue TCR repertoires likely differ from those in blood. The small number of donors limited the genetic and exposure-history diversity represented. Rarefaction of sorted-subset datasets indicated incomplete sequencing despite the large sequencing depth.

Donors were healthy HIV-negative adults with no recently reported acute infections or vaccinations. Only Caucasian adults living in Nashville, Tennessee, USA were represented among the donors. Magnetic negative selection was used to enrich CD4+ T cells, after which naive cells were positively selected on CD45RA and the negative fraction became the memory subset. Blood was collected by leukapheresis, and PBMCs were isolated by Ficoll-Histopaque density gradient centrifugation and then cryopreserved in liquid nitrogen vapor phase. Analytical flow cytometry was used to check the purity and quantity of each magnetically sorted T cell population. From each sorted fraction, genomic DNA was isolated and quantified by UV absorbance on a Nanodrop 2000c.

The specimen was memory CD4+ T cells sorted from blood. The sample's cell subset or site label, in plain terms: CD45RA-negative fraction. The chain links TRBV5-4 with TRBJ2-3; TRBD2 is perhaps the D gene, given 5 matching bases. This receptor was taken from a woman between 25 and 40 years old in good health. The CDR3 has the sequence CASSNGLASTDTQYF. The sequenced DNA is TGTGCCAGCAGCAACGGACTGGCTAGCACAGATACGCAGTATTTT.